This T cell receptor beta chain was recovered during a study of blood T cell repertoires in COVID-19. Background on the study: Acute and convalescent COVID-19 samples came from the United States, Italy and Spain. The cDNA or gDNA used as material had been derived from T cells, B-cell-depleted T cells, or PBMCs.

Source study methods: Quantification of nucleated cells was approximated via reference gene primer amplification. Using immunoSEQ multiplex PCR, the repertoire was profiled, and TCRdb retains in-frame clones only, with some absent. That table is the source of V, J and clone size, and D and trimming were worked out from the DNA. Here the sample spans a few hundred thousand clones, roughly nine tenths being singletons. The CDR3 is 11 amino acids. V was clipped by 6 bases and J by 6 bases, with 8 bases between them. Material for sequencing was peripheral blood. The TCR was taken from a man between 65 and 85 years old with acute or convalescent COVID-19. V and J are TRBV12-3 or TRBV12-4 and TRBJ1-1; tentative D call: TRBD1 (5 bases). In DNA, the CDR3 is TGTGCCAGCAGGATGACAGCTGAAGCTTTCTTT. Translating it yields CASRMTAEAFF.